This T cell receptor beta chain emerged from a study of cytomegalovirus exposure and HLA in healthy donors. Amplification used 60 Vbeta primers and 13 Jbeta primers. Generated by immunoSEQ multiplex PCR, the TCRdb table keeps only in-frame clones and is missing some. The sample carries more than 200,000 clones, approximately 87% recorded once. A remark on this clone: Its antigen is unidentified.

Study observations and caveats: Most likely, a cluster of highly shared sequence variants arose as a sequencing artifact. There were around 160 TCR beta chains listed as cytomegalovirus-associated.

The CDR3 covers 15 residues. V dropped 5 bases and J dropped 5; count of bases not matched to a gene: 7. Germline V CDR1 and CDR2: LNHDA, SQIVND (reference sequence). This chain uses TRBV19 with TRBJ2-1, with TRBD2 matching 9 bases. The clonotype originates from a human donor in good health. The material sequenced was PBMCs. The CDR3 loop reads CASSGGASGNNEQFF. For the CDR3, the DNA is TGTGCCAGTAGTGGCGGGGCTAGCGGGAACAATGAGCAGTTCTTC.